The next 7 T cell receptor beta chains were all read from a single sample in a study of shared clonotypes between healthy human individuals (TCRdb year 2020). The library came from the immunoSEQ multiplex PCR assay. The clones in this table, taken by TCRdb from immuneACCESS, are in-frame only. Not every clone is retained; where verified, under half of the shortfall comes from an unresolved V gene, and the cause of the rest is unknown. The sample table holds millions of clones, of which over 85% were seen once. The ten largest clones represent 0.13% to 0.15% of the sample. Sequencing was performed on naive CD4+ T cells sorted from blood. In light of the paper, this sample's cell subset or site label describes: CD45RA+ positively selected. The receptors were sampled from a young man in good health.

This clone was counted only a few times. V is TRBV30 and J is TRBJ1-2; no clear D gene. Trimming took off 4 bases at V and 0 bases at J, with 6 bases between the two ends. The CDR3 is 12 residues long. The germline CDR1 and CDR2 sequences are GTSNPN and SVGIG (reference sequence). The CDR3 DNA sequence: TGTGCCTGGACACCCGCTAACTATGGCTACACCTTC. Amino acids: CAWTPANYGYTF.

The J gene is TRBJ2-1, the V gene TRBV6-5; D ambiguous. CDR1 is MNHEY, CDR2 SVGAGI, per germline. This CDR3 region has 15 residues. Trimming took off 6 bases at V and 2 bases at J, with 14 bases between the two ends. As DNA, the CDR3 is TGTGCCAGCAGCTCCCCAAGTGCCCCCTACAATGAGCAGTTCTTC. This gives the protein CASSSPSAPYNEQFF.

The table lists this clone with a few counts. The chain is built from TRBV6-5 and TRBJ1-1; the D is unclear. The germline V gene encodes CDR1 MNHEY and CDR2 SVGAGI. V lost 7 bases to trimming and J lost 1 base, with 13 bases between them. The CDR3 consists of 14 residues. CDR3 loop: CASTSFGSNTEAFF. Written as DNA, the CDR3 is TGTGCCAGCACTTCTTTTGGATCGAACACTGAAGCTTTCTTT.

V is TRBV15 and J is TRBJ1-6, with D perhaps TRBD1 (5 bases). The germline CDR1 and CDR2 sequences are LNHNV and YYDKDF (reference sequence). The CDR3 sequence is 15 residues long. V lost 0 bases and J 14 bases, leaving 17 bases between the germline ends. Here the CDR3 reads CATSRDARVDVALHF. The CDR3 bases are TGTGCCACCAGCAGAGATGCCAGGGTCGACGTGGCCCTCCACTTT.

The rearrangement links TRBV6-6 to TRBJ2-1; 8 bases are shared with TRBD2. Germline V CDR1 and CDR2: MNHNY, SVGAGI (reference sequence). The CDR3 consists of 16 residues. The V segment lost 4 bases and the J segment 0 bases; nucleotides outside the gene matches: 5. In DNA, the CDR3 is TGTGCCAGCAGTTTGGGACTAGGGAGCTCCTACAATGAGCAGTTCTTC. This encodes CASSLGLGSSYNEQFF.

The rearrangement uses TRBV5-4 and TRBJ2-3; D could derive from TRBD1 or TRBD2 (5 bases each). CDR1 is SGHNT, CDR2 YYREEE, per germline (reference sequence). The germline V and J ends were trimmed by 0 bases and 4 bases, with 18 bases remaining between them. This CDR3 comprises 17 residues. The CDR3: CASSLAPGPGTPDTQYF. The CDR3, as DNA: TGTGCCAGCAGCTTGGCGCCTGGCCCAGGGACCCCAGATACGCAGTATTTT.

The chain combines TRBV2 with TRBJ1-1; D perhaps matches TRBD1 (5 bases). V was clipped by 11 bases and J by 6 bases, with 19 bases between them. CDR1 is SNHLY, CDR2 FYNNEI, per germline. The CDR3 sequence is 13 residues long. The CDR3 bases are TGTGCCCATAGCAAGGGGCGGAGGGCTGAAGCTTTCTTT. Translating gives CAHSKGRRAEAFF. The whole variable domain, remainder taken from reference TRBV2 and TRBJ1-1, is EPEVTQTPSHQVTQMGQEVILRCVPISNHLYFYWYRQILGQKVEFLVSFYNNEISEKSEIFDDQFSVERPDGSNFTLKIRSTKLEDSAMYFCAHSKGRRAEAFFGQGTRLTVV.